Detailed here is one T cell receptor beta chain. CDR3 length equals 13 residues. Germline assignment: CDR1 MGHDK and CDR2 SYGVNS. Trimming took 6 bases from V and 5 from J; bases not matched to a gene: 5. Libraries were prepared by immunoSEQ multiplex PCR; TCRdb keeps only in-frame clonotypes and omits some of them. The sample contains 57,000 or so clones, approximately 79% of which appear only once. This specimen comes from a study of siplizumab effects on memory and regulatory T cells. The genes are TRBV25-1 and TRBJ2-5; 8 bases are shared with TRBD1. This receptor was taken from a human donor in good health. The specimen sequenced was memory CD4+ T cells sorted from blood. The CDR3 here is CASRTGARETQYF. In DNA form, the CDR3 reads TGTGCCAGCAGGACAGGGGCAAGGGAGACCCAGTACTTC.